The clone carrying this T cell receptor beta chain occurred once. Its antigen is undetermined. The sample belongs to a study of cytomegalovirus exposure and HLA in healthy donors. Points from the study as a whole: Likely technical artifact: a cluster of highly shared sequence variants. Reported results showed that the classifier diagnosed cytomegalovirus status with high specificity and sensitivity.

Per germline, CDR1 LNHDA and CDR2 SQIVND (reference sequence). This CDR3 has 17 amino acids. With 6 bases clipped from V and 1 base from J, the junction kept 11 bases outside the gene matches. This PCR relied on a set of 60 Vbeta primers and 13 Jbeta primers. Method: immunoSEQ multiplex PCR; TCRdb's copy keeps in-frame clones and lacks some. The sample consists of roughly 180,000 clones, roughly 84% of them appearing once. This TCR derives from a girl aged 2-15 years in good health and CMV-seropositive. The material sequenced was PBMCs. V is TRBV19 and J is TRBJ2-1; 8 bases map to TRBD1. CDR3 in amino acids: CASRTRGTGTSYNEQFF. The CDR3 nucleotides are TGTGCCAGTAGAACCCGAGGGACAGGTACATCCTACAATGAGCAGTTCTTC.